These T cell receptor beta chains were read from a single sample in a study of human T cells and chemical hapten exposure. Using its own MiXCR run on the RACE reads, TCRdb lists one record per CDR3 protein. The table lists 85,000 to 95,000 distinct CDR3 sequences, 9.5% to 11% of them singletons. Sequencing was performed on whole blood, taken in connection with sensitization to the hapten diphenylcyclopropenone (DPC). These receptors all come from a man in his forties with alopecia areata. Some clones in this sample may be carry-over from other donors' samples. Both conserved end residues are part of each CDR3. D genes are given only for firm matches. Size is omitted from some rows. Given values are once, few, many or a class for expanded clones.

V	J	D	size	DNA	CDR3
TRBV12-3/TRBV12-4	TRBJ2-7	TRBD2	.	TGTGCCAGCAGTCCGGGAACTAGCGGGAGTCAAGACGAGCAGTACTTC	CASSPGTSGSQDEQYF
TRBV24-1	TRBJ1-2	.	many	TGTGCCACCAGTGAGCCTGTATCGGCGGGCTATGGCTACACCTTC	CATSEPVSAGYGYTF
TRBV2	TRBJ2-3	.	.	TGTGCCAGCAGTGGACAGGACTACCCGAGAGATACGCAGTATTTT	CASSGQDYPRDTQYF
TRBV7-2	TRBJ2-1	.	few	TGTGCCAGCACCGCGTGGATGAGCTCCTACAATGAGCAGTTCTTC	CASTAWMSSYNEQFF
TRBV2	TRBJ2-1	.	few	TGTGCCCTTCCCCCCGGGAGTCCCAACAATGAGCAGTTCTTC	CALPPGSPNNEQFF
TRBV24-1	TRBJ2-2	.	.	TGTGCCACCAGTGGGGACTCCCTTATCACCGGGGAGCTGTTTTTT	CATSGDSLITGELFF
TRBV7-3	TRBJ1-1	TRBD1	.	TGTGCCAGCAGCTCACAGGGGACCCCGGCCACTGAAGCTTTCTTT	CASSSQGTPATEAFF
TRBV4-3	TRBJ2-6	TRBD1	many	TGCGCCAGCAGCCGCTGGACAGGGGGCCAGGCTGGGGCCAACGTCCTGACTTTC	CASSRWTGGQAGANVLTF
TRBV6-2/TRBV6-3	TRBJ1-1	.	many	TGTGCCAGCAGTTACTCCACTGAAGCTTTCTTT	CASSYSTEAFF
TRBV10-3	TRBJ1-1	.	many	TGTGCCATCAACACCGGGACGGGGAACACTGAAGCTTTCTTT	CAINTGTGNTEAFF
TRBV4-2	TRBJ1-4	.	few	TGTGCCAGCAGCCAAGAAGGGGCATCGGAAAAACTGTTTTTT	CASSQEGASEKLFF
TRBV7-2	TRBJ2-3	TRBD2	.	TGTGCCAGCAGCTCGTTCGTTCCCTTCGGGGGGAGGGCAGATACGCAGTATTTT	CASSSFVPFGGRADTQYF
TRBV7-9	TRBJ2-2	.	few	TGTGCCAGCAGCTTAGCGGGAGTGAACGGGGAGCTGTTTTTT	CASSLAGVNGELFF
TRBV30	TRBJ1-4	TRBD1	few	TGTGCCTGGAGTGGACCGGGACAGGGGGCTTGGGATGAAAAACTGTTTTTT	CAWSGPGQGAWDEKLFF
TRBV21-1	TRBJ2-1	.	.	TGTGCCAGCAGGCACACTCCGGAGCAGTTCTTC	CASRHTPEQFF
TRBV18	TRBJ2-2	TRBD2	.	TGTGCTAGCTCACCACGGACTAGCGGCCTACCGAACACCGGGGAGCTGTTTTTT	CASSPRTSGLPNTGELFF
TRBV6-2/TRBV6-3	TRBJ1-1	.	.	TGTGCCAGCAGTAAGATAAACACTGAAGCTTTCTTT	CASSKINTEAFF
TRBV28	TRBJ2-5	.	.	TGTGCCAGCAGTTTATGGGCGAACAGCGTATCCGAAAAAGAGACCCAGTACTTC	CASSLWANSVSEKETQYF
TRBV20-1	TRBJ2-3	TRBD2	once	TGCAGTGCTAGCCCCCCTACTAGCGGGAGGAGAGACCGCACAGATACGCAGTATTTT	CSASPPTSGRRDRTDTQYF
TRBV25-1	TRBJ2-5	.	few	TGTGCCAGCAGCAATAGTGGGAGTCAGGAGACCCAGTACTTC	CASSNSGSQETQYF
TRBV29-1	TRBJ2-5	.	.	TGCAGCGTCGAGTTGCGCCAAGAGACCCAGTACTTC	CSVELRQETQYF
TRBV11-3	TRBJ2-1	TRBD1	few	TGTGCCAGCAGCGAAGGGACAGGGAAGGGGAATGAGCAGTTCTTC	CASSEGTGKGNEQFF
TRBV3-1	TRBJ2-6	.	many	TGTGCCAGCAGCCCGAATCAAGTCTCTGGGGCCAACGTCCTGACTTTC	CASSPNQVSGANVLTF
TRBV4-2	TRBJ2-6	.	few	TGTGCCAGCAGCCAAGATAGCGGAAAGGGGGCCGGGGCCAACGTCCTGACTTTC	CASSQDSGKGAGANVLTF
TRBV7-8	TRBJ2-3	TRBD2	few	TGTGCCAGCAGCTTAGCCCCTAGCGGGGTAGCAGATACGCAGTATTTT	CASSLAPSGVADTQYF
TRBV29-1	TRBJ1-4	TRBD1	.	TGCAGCGCAGAGACCATAAACAGGGGAGGCAATGAAAAACTGTTTTTT	CSAETINRGGNEKLFF
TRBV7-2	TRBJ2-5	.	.	TGTGCCAGCAGCTTATCAGTGAAGGAAGAGACCCAGTACTTC	CASSLSVKEETQYF
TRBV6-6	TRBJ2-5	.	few	TGTGCCAGCAGTGCCGGGTTTCAAGAGACCCAGTACTTC	CASSAGFQETQYF
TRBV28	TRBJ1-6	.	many	TGTGCCAGCAGTTTATTGCGGTGGGAATCACCCCTCCACTTT	CASSLLRWESPLHF
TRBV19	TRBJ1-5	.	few	TGTGCCAGTACAGGGGTCGCCAATCAGCCCCAGCATTTT	CASTGVANQPQHF
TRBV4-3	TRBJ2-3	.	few	TGCGCCAGCAGCCAAGATCCCGGACAGCCAGCTAGCACAGATACGCAGTATTTT	CASSQDPGQPASTDTQYF
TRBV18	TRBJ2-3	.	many	TGTGCCAGCTCACCACTCTCAGGAGACACAGATACGCAGTATTTT	CASSPLSGDTDTQYF
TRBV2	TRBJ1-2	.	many	TGTGCCAGCAGCCTCTATGGCTACACCTTC	CASSLYGYTF
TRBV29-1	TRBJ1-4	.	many	TGCAGCGTCAGAATCGGACGGAGTGCAACTAATGAAAAACTGTTTTTT	CSVRIGRSATNEKLFF
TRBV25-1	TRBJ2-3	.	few	TGTGCCAGCGGGGAGTCGGGATCTACTAGCACAGATACGCAGTATTTT	CASGESGSTSTDTQYF
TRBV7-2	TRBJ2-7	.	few	TGTGCCAGCAGCTTCACCGGGCCCCAGAGCGGGCACGAGCAGTACTTC	CASSFTGPQSGHEQYF
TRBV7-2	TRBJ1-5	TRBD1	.	TGTGCCAGCAGCATACGACAGGGTGGCAATCAGCCCCAGCATTTT	CASSIRQGGNQPQHF
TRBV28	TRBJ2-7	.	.	TGTGCCAGCAGCTTCCAGGTTGGACTCGAGCAGTACTTC	CASSFQVGLEQYF
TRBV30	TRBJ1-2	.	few	TGTGCCTGGAGTGGCGGCTATGGCTACACCTTC	CAWSGGYGYTF
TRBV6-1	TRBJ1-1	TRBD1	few	TGTGCCAGCAGTAGGGGGCTGAGAACTGAAGCTTTCTTT	CASSRGLRTEAFF
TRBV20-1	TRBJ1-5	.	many	TGCAGTGCTAGAGGAGTAGGAAATCAGCCCCAGCATTTT	CSARGVGNQPQHF
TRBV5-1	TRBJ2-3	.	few	TGCGCCAGCAGCTTGCAAGGGAGAACAGATACGCAGTATTTT	CASSLQGRTDTQYF
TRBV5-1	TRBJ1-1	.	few	TGCGCCAGCAGCTTGGGTGCCTTGAGGGACACTGAAGCTTTCTTT	CASSLGALRDTEAFF